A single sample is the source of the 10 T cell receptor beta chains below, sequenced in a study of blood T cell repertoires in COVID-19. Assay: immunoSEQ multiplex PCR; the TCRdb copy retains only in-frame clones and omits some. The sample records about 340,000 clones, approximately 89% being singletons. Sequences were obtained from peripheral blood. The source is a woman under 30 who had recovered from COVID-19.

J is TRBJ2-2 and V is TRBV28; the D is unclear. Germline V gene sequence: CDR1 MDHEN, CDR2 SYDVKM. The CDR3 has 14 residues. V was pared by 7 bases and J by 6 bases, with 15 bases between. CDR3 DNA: TGTGCCAGCACTAAACAGAGTCAGGCCGGGGAGCTGTTTTTT. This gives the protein CASTKQSQAGELFF.

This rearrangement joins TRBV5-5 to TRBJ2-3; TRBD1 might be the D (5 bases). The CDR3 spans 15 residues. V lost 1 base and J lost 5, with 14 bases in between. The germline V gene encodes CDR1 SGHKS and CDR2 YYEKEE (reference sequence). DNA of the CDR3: TGTGCCAGCAGCTTGTCTGAAGGGGCAGGAGATACGCAGTATTTT. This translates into CASSLSEGAGDTQYF.

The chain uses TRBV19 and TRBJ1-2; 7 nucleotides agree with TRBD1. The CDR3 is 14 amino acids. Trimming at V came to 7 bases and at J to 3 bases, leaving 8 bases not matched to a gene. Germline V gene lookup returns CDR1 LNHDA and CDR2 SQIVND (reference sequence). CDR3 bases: TGTGCCAGTAACGTACAGGGGCCTGACTATGGCTACACCTTC. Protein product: CASNVQGPDYGYTF. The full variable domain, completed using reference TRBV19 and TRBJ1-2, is DGGITQSPKYLFRKEGQNVTLSCEQNLNHDAMYWYRQDPGQGLRLIYYSQIVNDFQKGDIAEGYSVSREKKESFPLTVTSAQKNPTAFYLCASNVQGPDYGYTFGSGTRLTVV.

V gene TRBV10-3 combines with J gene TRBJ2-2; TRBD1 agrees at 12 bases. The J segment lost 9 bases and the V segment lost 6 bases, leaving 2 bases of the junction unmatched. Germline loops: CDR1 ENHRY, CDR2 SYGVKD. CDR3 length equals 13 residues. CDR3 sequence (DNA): TGTGCCATCAGCGGGACAGGGGGCCGGGAGCTGTTTTTT. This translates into CAISGTGGRELFF.

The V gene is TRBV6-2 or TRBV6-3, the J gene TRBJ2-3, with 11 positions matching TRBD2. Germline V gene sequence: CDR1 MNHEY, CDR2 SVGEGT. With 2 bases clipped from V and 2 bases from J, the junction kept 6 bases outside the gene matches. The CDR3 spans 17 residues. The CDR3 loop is CASSYGIAGGPTDTQYF. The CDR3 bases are TGTGCCAGCAGTTACGGCATAGCGGGAGGGCCCACAGATACGCAGTATTTT.

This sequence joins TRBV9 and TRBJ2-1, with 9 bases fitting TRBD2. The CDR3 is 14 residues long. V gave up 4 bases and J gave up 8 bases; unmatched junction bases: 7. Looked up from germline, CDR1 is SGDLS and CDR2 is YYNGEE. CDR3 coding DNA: TGTGCCAGCAGCCCTGTTAGCGGGAGCGATGAGCAGTTCTTC. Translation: CASSPVSGSDEQFF.

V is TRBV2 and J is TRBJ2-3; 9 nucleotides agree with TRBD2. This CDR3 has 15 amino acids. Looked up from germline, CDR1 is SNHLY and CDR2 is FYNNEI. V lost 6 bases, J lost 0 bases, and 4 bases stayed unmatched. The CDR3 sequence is CASRGTSSSTDTQYF. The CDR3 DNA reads TGTGCCAGCAGAGGGACTAGCTCTAGCACAGATACGCAGTATTTT.

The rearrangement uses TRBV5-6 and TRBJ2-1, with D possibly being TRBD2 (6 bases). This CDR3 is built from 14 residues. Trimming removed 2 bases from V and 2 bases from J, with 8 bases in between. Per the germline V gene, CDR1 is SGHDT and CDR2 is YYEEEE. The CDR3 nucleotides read TGTGCCAGCAGCTTACTAGCAGCCTACAATGAGCAGTTCTTC. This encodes CASSLLAAYNEQFF. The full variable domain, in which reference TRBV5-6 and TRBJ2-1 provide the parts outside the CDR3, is DAGVTQSPTHLIKTRGQQVTLRCSPKSGHDTVSWYQQALGQGPQFIFQYYEEEERQRGNFPDRFSGHQFPNYSSELNVNALLLGDSALYLCASSLLAAYNEQFFGPGTRLTVL.

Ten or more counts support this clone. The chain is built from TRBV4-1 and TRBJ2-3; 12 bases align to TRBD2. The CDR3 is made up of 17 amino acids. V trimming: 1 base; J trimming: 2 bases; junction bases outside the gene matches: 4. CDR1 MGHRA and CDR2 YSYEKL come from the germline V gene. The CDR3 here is CASSQGLAGAITDTQYF. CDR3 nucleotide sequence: TGCGCCAGCAGCCAAGGACTAGCGGGAGCGATCACAGATACGCAGTATTTT.

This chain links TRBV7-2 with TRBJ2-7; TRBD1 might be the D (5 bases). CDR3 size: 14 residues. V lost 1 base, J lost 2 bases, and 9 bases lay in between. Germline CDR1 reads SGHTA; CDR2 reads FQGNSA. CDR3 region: CASSLGSRAYEQYV. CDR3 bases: TGTGCCAGCAGCTTAGGGTCCAGGGCCTACGAGCAGTACGTC.